This entry concerns a single TCR beta chain. This clone was detected once. Its specific antigen is unknown. No base quality information exists; no much larger clone differs at one position. The data originate from a study of cytomegalovirus exposure and HLA in healthy donors (dated by TCRdb to 2015 to 2018). Context from the whole study: An earlier analysis of approximately 550 of the donors reported more than 250 Gb of sequence data and 100 million to 140 million unique TCR beta sequences from about 179 million T cells. An early release that covered about 600 HLA-typed donors contained about 300 gigabases of sequencing data and tens of millions of unique TCR sequences. Of the roughly 400 genotyped donors, 65% to 90% fell in the genetic ancestry cluster associated with self-reported Caucasian donors. The aim of the study was to test whether cataloging public T cell receptors could identify signatures of past pathogen exposure. The study profiled the T cell repertoires of under 700 subjects by immunosequencing and related them to cytomegalovirus serostatus. Along with the approximately 670-subject first cohort, a separate validation cohort of some 130 different subjects was used. High-throughput TCR immunosequencing, statistical association of individual TCRs with disease status, and machine learning were combined to predict cytomegalovirus infection status. In a later analysis, previously published TCR beta repertoires from some 640 donors were re-analyzed and high-resolution HLA genotyping was added so that TCR occurrence patterns could be studied. Rather than drawing on any new phenotypic data, the later analysis identified candidate immune exposures from TCR beta sequences and the way those sequences occurred across donors. In an earlier analysis of around 540 of the donors, high-throughput TCR beta sequencing was used to judge whether each TCR beta V gene segment behaved as functional or pseudogenic. Alongside the repertoire data, information on donor age, sex, ethnicity and CMV serostatus was compiled. Genome-wide SNP genotypes for about three fifths of the roughly 670 donors were used in a later genetic analysis, which treated that subset as a discovery cohort. All discovery cohort repertoires had been generated on a single sequencing platform. HLA typing included class I and class II loci at four-digit resolution. The number of donors typed differed by locus, with roughly 620-640 for A, B, C, DRB1 and DQB1, more than 500 for DQA1, 606 for DPA1, and 450 to 480 for DPB1. Roughly 5 DR-DQ haplotypes were handled as single units for association and clustering, since linkage in the cohort was strong. Among about 400 genotyped donors of the cohort, an average of approximately 220,000 unique TCR beta nucleotide sequences was sequenced per donor, of which roughly 17% were non-productive. Here is what the overall study found, with its caveats: In a later analysis, TCR association rates were found to vary across HLA loci, with the most associated TCRs seen for DRB1 alleles and the fewest for HLA-C alleles. The cohort was sequenced for TCR beta chains only, and without alpha or paired-chain data the features that could be detected were limited. Most CMV-associated TCR beta chains appeared to be HLA-restricted in a later analysis, and the HLA associations seemed to be driven largely by CMV exposure. The classifier was reported to diagnose cytomegalovirus status with high specificity and sensitivity in both the original and validation cohorts. Immune exposure information for the cohort was limited to CMV serostatus. According to a later analysis, parvovirus B19, influenza, CMV and Epstein-Barr virus appeared linked to several top co-occurrence clusters. A later genetic analysis reported fewer N-insertions in productive TCRs among donors in an Asian-associated ancestry cluster than the approximately 700-donor mean. A later analysis associated 15,000 or so TCR beta sequences with specific HLA alleles at a false discovery rate of 0.05. Because the 87-base-pair reads could not distinguish some IMGT-functional V segments, including TRBV6-2 and TRBV6-3, those segments were excluded. In a later genetic analysis, a missense DCLRE1C variant was associated with V-gene and J-gene trimming of TCR beta chains, and the association was replicated in an independent cohort. Linkage disequilibrium might explain the correlated functional status among segregating V segments, but an unknown experimental factor could not be excluded. Around 16 rarely observed V segments, including chromosome 9 orphons, were excluded from the earlier analysis of a few hundred of the donors because counts were too low. Presence/absence analyses assumed roughly uniform sequencing depth across donors, an assumption that may not hold. In vitro tests confirmed that a few of the cytomegalovirus-associated TCR beta chains recognize cytomegalovirus antigens. A further reported finding was that TCR beta sequences accurately predicted the HLA-A and HLA-B alleles for most subjects in the first cohort. Broadly in line with IMGT annotations, most TCR beta V segments showed up in productive rearrangements about 87% or about 30% of the time in an earlier analysis of 587 of the donors. Most TCR sequences were seen in very few donors, while some public TCRs were found in many individuals. The sequencing pipeline was judged likely to have produced a cluster of highly shared sequence variants as a technical artifact. In a later analysis, HLA-associated TCR beta chains were found to be more clonally expanded and to have lower generation probabilities than equally common non-associated chains. Strong co-occurrence of HLA alleles, especially DR and DQ, made assigning TCR associations to individual alleles difficult. Because HLA typing was unavailable for some donors at each locus, only the typed subset was used in association tests. The authors suggested that the approach could potentially be generalized to other disease states and immunological phenotypes. A total of 150 or so TCR beta chains were listed by the study as associated with cytomegalovirus.

The CDR3 contains 15 residues, cysteine and phenylalanine counted. This entry keeps only the CDR3 DNA: 45 bases, framed from base 1. Based on the germline V gene, the CDR1 and CDR2 sequences are MNHNS and SASEGT. Trimming leaves V shorter by 7 bases and J shorter by 5 bases, with the junction holding 6 bases beyond the gene matches. The cohort comprised several hundred healthy bone marrow donors. Cohort members were all nominally healthy when sampled, although unrecorded immune exposures were likely present. The donor tested CMV seropositive, placing the donor among the approximately 290 seropositive members of the cohort. Every donor gave a peripheral blood sample, and the peripheral blood mononuclear cells from that sample were used for TCR beta sequencing. The Qiagen DNeasy Blood Extraction Kit was used to extract genomic DNA from the blood cell samples. The method was the immunoSEQ multiplex PCR assay. For the multiplex PCR, a mixture combining 60 forward primers for TCR Vbeta segments and 13 reverse primers for TCR Jbeta segments was used. A multiplex PCR assay on genomic DNA amplified the CDR3 region of rearranged TCR beta genes. The amplified TCR beta libraries were sequenced on the Illumina HiSeq System as 87-base-pair reads. The authors' pipeline ran thus. In a later analysis, some 80 million unique TCR beta chains were counted across the roughly 610 repertoires, and about 9.9 million of these chains were shared by at least two donors. Raw reads were error-corrected and collapsed into unique sequences with a nearest-neighbor algorithm that merged closely related sequences to remove PCR and sequencing errors. Alignment of CDR3 sequences to IMGT reference sequences was used to assign V, D and J gene segments. For a sequence to be retained, a match of at least six nucleotides was required to both a V gene segment and a J gene segment. A rearrangement counted as productive if the CDR3 had no stop codons and remained in frame with V and J, and every other rearrangement counted as non-productive. Following IMGT convention, CDR3 was defined as the stretch from the second conserved V-encoded cysteine up to the conserved J-encoded phenylalanine. Sequences without an unambiguous match to a single V gene segment were excluded from the earlier analysis of a few hundred of the donors. An earlier analysis of 587 of the donors classified V segments as functional when productive rearrangements were above 56.7% and as segregating when the standard deviation between donors was above 5%. To diagnose cytomegalovirus status from the catalog of TCR beta chain sequences, a statistical classification framework was built. V and J gene assignment, in a later analysis, came from comparing TCR nucleotide sequences with IMGT/GENE-DB human TR gene sequences. The TCRdist pipeline was used in a later analysis to assign CDR3 sequences and most-parsimonious VDJ recombination scenarios. A later analysis defined each TCR beta chain by its CDR3 amino acid sequence plus V-gene family, and excluded reads lacking a unique V-gene family. A later analysis removed 500 to 650 highly shared, low-generation-probability nucleotide sequences to deal with suspected cross-contamination and a sequencing artifact. In a later analysis, a clonal expansion index for each public chain was calculated from normalized within-repertoire ranks of inferred template counts. Generation probabilities in a later analysis came from a VDJ recombination model fitted to out-of-frame rearrangements, and those results were checked against IGoR. A later analysis scored TCR-TCR, TCR-HLA and TCR-CMV co-occurrence with hypergeometric tests, applying a repertoire-size bias correction to TCR pairs. A later analysis estimated false discovery rates by permuting HLA or CMV assignments 20 times. In a later analysis, co-occurring TCRs were grouped using DBSCAN, with TCRdist sequence similarity added in when clustering inside HLA-allele-positive subsets. Repertoires with fewer than 30,000 or more than 120,000 public chains were left out of co-occurrence clustering, as were about 5 repertoires with anomalous nucleotide sharing. Not all clones reach the TCRdb copy of this immuneACCESS table, which keeps in-frame sequences only. Checked studies attribute under half of the gap to unresolved V genes and leave the rest unexplained. V and J calls and clone size are copied from that table; D and trimming were computed from the DNA. For this sample there are 95,000 to 150,000 clones; around 66% appear just once. The ten largest account for about 8.9% of the sample.

The rearranged chain carries TRBV6-1 and TRBJ2-5, with 14 bases aligning to TRBD2. The sequencing input was PBMCs. The clonotype originates from a woman in her thirties or forties in good health and CMV-seropositive. CDR3 reads: CASTPTSGGAETQYF. In nucleotide form, the sequence is TGTGCCAGCACCCCGACTAGCGGGGGGGCTGAGACCCAGTACTTC.